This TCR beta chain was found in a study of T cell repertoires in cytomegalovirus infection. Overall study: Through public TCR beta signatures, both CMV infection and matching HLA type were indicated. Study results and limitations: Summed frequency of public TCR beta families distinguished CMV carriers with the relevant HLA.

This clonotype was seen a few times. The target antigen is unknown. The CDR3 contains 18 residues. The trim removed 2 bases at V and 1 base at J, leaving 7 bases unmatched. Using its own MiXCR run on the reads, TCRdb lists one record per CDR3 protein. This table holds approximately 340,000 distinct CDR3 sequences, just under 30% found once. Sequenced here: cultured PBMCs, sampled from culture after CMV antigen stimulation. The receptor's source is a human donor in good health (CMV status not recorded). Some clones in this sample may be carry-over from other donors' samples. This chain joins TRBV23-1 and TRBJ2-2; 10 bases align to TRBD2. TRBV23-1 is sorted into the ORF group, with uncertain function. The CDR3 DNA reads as TGCGCCAGCAGTCAAAGTTTAGCGGGGGGCCTGAACACCGGGGAGCTGTTTTTT. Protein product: CASSQSLAGGLNTGELFF.